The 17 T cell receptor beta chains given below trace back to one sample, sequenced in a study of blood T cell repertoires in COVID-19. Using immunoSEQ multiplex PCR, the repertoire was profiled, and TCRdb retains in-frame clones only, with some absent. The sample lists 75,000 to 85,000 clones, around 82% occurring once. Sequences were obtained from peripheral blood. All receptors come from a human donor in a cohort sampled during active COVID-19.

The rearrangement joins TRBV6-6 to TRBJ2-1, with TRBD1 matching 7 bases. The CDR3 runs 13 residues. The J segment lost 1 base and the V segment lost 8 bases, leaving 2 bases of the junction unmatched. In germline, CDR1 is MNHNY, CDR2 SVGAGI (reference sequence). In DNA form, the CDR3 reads TGTGCCAGCCGGGACAGTTCCTACAATGAGCAGTTCTTC. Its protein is CASRDSSYNEQFF.

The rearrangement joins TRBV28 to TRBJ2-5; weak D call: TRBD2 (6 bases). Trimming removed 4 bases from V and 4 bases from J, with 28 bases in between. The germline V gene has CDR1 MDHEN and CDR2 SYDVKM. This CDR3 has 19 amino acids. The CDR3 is CASSSTPRAGPKTGETQYF. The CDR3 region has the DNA TGTGCCAGCAGTTCCACACCCCGGGCGGGGCCAAAAACGGGAGAGACCCAGTACTTC.

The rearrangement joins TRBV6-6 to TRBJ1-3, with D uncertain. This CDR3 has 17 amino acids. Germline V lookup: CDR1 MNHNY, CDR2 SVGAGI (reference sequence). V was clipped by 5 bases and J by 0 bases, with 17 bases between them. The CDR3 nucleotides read TGTGCCAGCAGTCCCCGCCCAAACAGAAACTCTGGAAACACCATATATTTT. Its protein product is CASSPRPNRNSGNTIYF.

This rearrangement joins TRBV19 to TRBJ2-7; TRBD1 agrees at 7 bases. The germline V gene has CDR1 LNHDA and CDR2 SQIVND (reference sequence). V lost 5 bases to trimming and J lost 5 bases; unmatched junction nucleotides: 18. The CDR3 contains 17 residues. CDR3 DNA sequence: TGTGCCAGTAGTCTACCCAACATAAGGGGGCGTGGGAACGAGCAGTACTTC. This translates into CASSLPNIRGRGNEQYF. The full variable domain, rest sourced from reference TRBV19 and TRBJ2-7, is DGGITQSPKYLFRKEGQNVTLSCEQNLNHDAMYWYRQDPGQGLRLIYYSQIVNDFQKGDIAEGYSVSREKKESFPLTVTSAQKNPTAFYLCASSLPNIRGRGNEQYFGPGTRLTVT.

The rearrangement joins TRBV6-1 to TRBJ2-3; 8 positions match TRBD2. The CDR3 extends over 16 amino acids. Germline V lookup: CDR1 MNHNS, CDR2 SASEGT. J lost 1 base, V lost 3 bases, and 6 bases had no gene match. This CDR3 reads CASSDRTSWGTDTQYF. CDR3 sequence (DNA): TGTGCCAGCAGTGACCGGACTAGCTGGGGCACAGATACGCAGTATTTT.

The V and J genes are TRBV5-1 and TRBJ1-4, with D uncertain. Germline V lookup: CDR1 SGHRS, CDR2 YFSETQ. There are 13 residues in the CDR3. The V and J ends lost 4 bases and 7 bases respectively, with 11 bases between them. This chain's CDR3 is CASSKIPTEKLFF. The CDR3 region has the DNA TGCGCCAGCAGCAAGATCCCTACTGAAAAACTGTTTTTT. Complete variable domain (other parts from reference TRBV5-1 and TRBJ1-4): KAGVTQTPRYLIKTRGQQVTLSCSPISGHRSVSWYQQTPGQGLQFLFEYFSETQRNKGNFPGRFSGRQFSNSRSEMNVSTLELGDSALYLCASSKIPTEKLFFGSGTQLSVL.

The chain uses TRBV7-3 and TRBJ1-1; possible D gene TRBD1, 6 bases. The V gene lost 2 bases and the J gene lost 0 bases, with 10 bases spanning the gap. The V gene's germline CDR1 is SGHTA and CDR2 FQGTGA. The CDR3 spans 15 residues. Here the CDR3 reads CASSLGQNMNTEAFF. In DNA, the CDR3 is TGTGCCAGCAGCTTAGGACAGAATATGAACACTGAAGCTTTCTTT.

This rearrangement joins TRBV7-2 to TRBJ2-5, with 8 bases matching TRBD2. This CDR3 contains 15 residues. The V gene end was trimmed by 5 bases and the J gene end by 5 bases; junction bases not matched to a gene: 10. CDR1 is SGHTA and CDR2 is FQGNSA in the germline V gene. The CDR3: CASSLSGAGWETQYF. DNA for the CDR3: TGTGCCAGCAGCCTTAGCGGGGCGGGTTGGGAGACCCAGTACTTC.

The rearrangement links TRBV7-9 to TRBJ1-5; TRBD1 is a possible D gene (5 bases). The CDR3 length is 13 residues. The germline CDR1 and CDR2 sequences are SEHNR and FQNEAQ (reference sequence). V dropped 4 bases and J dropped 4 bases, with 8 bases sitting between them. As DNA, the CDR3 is TGTGCCAGCAGCTCTCGACAGAATCAGCCCCAGCATTTT. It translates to CASSSRQNQPQHF.

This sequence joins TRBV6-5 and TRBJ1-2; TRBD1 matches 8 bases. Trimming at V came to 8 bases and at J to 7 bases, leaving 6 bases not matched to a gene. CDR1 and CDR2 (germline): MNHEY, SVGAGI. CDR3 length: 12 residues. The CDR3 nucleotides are TGTGCCAGCCGGGACAGGACGGTTGGCTACACCTTC. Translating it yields CASRDRTVGYTF.

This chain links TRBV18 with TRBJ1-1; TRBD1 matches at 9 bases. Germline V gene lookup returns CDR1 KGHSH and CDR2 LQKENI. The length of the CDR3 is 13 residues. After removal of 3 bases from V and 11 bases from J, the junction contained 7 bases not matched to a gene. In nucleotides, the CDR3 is TGTGCCAGCTCACCGTCACAGGGGGCGGTTGCTTTCTTT. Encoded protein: CASSPSQGAVAFF.

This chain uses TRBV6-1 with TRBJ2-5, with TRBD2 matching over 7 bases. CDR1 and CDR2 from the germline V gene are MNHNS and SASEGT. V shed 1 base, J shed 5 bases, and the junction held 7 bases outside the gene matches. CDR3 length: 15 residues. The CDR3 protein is CASSEGGRGGETQYF. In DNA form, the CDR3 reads TGTGCCAGCAGTGAAGGGGGACGGGGAGGGGAGACCCAGTACTTC.

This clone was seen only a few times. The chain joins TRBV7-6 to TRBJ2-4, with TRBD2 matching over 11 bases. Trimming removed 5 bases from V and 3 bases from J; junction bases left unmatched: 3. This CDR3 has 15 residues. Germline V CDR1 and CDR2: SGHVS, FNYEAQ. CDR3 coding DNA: TGTGCCAGCAGCCCTAGCGGGGGGTTCAAAAACATTCAGTACTTC. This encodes CASSPSGGFKNIQYF.

Here the CDR3 reads CSVATGGYGYGYTF. Written as DNA, the CDR3 is TGCAGCGTTGCGACAGGGGGGTATGGGTATGGCTACACCTTC. The rearrangement links TRBV29-1 to TRBJ1-2, with 9 bases fitting TRBD1. The ends lost 4 bases at V and 5 bases at J; junction bases unmatched: 8. The CDR3 loop spans 14 amino acids. Germline V CDR1 and CDR2: SQVTM, ANQGSEA.

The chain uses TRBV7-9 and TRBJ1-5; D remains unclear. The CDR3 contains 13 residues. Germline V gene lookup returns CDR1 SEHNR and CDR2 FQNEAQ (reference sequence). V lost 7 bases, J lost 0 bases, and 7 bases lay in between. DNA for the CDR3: TGTGCCAGCAACCTCGGTAGCAATCAGCCCCAGCATTTT. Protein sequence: CASNLGSNQPQHF. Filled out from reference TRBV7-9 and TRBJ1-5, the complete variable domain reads DTGVSQNPRHKITKRGQNVTFRCDPISEHNRLYWYRQTLGQGPEFLTYFQNEAQLEKSRLLSDRFSAERPKGSFSTLEIQRTEQGDSAMYLCASNLGSNQPQHFGDGTRLSIL.

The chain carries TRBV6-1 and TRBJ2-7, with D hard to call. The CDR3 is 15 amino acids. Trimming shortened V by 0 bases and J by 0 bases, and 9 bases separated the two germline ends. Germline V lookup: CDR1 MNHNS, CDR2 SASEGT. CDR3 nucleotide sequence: TGTGCCAGCAGTGAAGCATACAAAAGCTCCTACGAGCAGTACTTC. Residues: CASSEAYKSSYEQYF.

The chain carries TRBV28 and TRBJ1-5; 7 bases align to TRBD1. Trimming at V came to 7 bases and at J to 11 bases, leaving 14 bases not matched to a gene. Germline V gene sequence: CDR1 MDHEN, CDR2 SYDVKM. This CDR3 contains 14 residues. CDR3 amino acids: CASTAFSPQGAQHF. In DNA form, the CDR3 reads TGTGCCAGCACCGCATTCTCCCCTCAGGGGGCCCAGCATTTT.